The source of this T cell receptor beta chain is a study of blood T cell repertoires in COVID-19. Some clones are missing from TCRdb's copy, which holds only in-frame ones; the method was immunoSEQ multiplex PCR. The sample includes more than 300,000 clones, around 90% seen only once; the top ten take 0.9% to 1.5%. Participants, roughly 18 to 90 years old, spanned fewer than 30 US areas. This clone was counted a single time. The V gene end was trimmed by 7 bases and the J gene end by 7 bases; junction bases not matched to a gene: 12. Germline V gene data show CDR1 as SGHKS and CDR2 as YYEKEE (reference sequence). This CDR3 has 14 amino acids.

The genes are TRBV5-5 and TRBJ1-1; 8 nucleotides match TRBD1. The sample taken for sequencing was PBMCs or T cells enriched from blood (not recorded which). This sequence originates from a young woman who had recovered from COVID-19. CDR3 sequence: CASFPSGGIGEAFF. CDR3 bases: TGTGCCAGCTTCCCTTCAGGGGGCATTGGTGAAGCTTTCTTT.